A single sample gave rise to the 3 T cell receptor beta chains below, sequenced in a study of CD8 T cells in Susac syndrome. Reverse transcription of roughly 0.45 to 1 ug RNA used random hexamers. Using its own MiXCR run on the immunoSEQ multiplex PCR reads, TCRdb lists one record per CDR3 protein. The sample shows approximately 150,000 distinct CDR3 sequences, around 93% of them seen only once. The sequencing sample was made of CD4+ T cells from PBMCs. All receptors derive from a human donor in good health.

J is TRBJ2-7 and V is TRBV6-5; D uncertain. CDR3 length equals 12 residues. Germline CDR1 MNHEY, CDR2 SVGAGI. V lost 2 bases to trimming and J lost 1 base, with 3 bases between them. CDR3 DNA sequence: TGTGCCAGCAGTTACGATTCCTACGAGCAGTACTTC. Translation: CASSYDSYEQYF.

As DNA, the CDR3 is TGCGCCAGCAGCTTGGAGGGGGGCGCGGGCAATGAGCAGTTCTTC. This gives the protein CASSLEGGAGNEQFF. V usage is TRBV5-1 and J usage is TRBJ2-1; TRBD1 or TRBD2 may be the D gene (6 bases each). There are 15 residues in the CDR3. Between the trimmed V and J ends, which lost 0 bases and 6 bases, there was a span of 13 bases. Germline CDR1 and CDR2: SGHRS and YFSETQ. The full variable domain, in which reference TRBV5-1 and TRBJ2-1 provide the parts outside the CDR3, is KAGVTQTPRYLIKTRGQQVTLSCSPISGHRSVSWYQQTPGQGLQFLFEYFSETQRNKGNFPGRFSGRQFSNSRSEMNVSTLELGDSALYLCASSLEGGAGNEQFFGPGTRLTVL.

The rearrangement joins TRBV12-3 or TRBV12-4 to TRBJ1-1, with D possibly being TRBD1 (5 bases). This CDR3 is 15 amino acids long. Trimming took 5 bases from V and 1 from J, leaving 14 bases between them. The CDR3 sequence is CASSPHPTGNTEAFF. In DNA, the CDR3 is TGTGCCAGCAGTCCCCACCCAACAGGGAACACTGAAGCTTTCTTT.